This T cell receptor beta chain was recovered during a study of T cells in Graves' hyperthyroidism and ophthalmopathy. Researchers took RNA transcripts and amplified the TCR beta CDR3 regions from them. First-round RT-PCR with HTBI primers amplified the TCR CDR3 region. In TCRdb, the multiplex PCR reads were re-called with MiXCR into one record per CDR3 protein. Of approximately 620,000 distinct CDR3 sequences in the sample, about a sixth were seen once. Germline V gene lookup returns CDR1 SQVTM and CDR2 ANQGSEA. This CDR3 comprises 13 residues. Regarding this clonotype: One end of the junction is discordant with germline, which a read error may explain.

Each diagnosis drew on symptoms, thyroxine, TRAb, thyroid ultrasound and orbital computed tomography findings. The specimen sequenced was blood. The J gene is TRBJ2-3, the V gene TRBV29-1; perhaps TRBD2 as D (5 bases). The clonotype was recovered from a woman aged 40-49 years with Graves' ophthalmopathy. The CDR3 here is CSIEGQYTDTQYF. Written as DNA, the CDR3 is TGCAGCATTGAGGGTCAGTACACAGATACGCAGTATTTT.